Given below is one TCR beta chain in context. This specimen belongs to a study of blood T cell repertoires in COVID-19. Authors' methods: Scientists estimated how many nucleated cells there were by amplifying reference gene primers. Here immunoSEQ multiplex PCR was the method, and the copy in TCRdb shows in-frame clones only, minus some. The V and J calls and clone size were taken over from that table, and D and trimming were inferred from the DNA. The profile shows 170,000 or so clones, less than 90% of them singletons. Trimming cost V 5 bases and J 6 bases; bases outside gene matches: 8. There are 14 residues in the CDR3. The germline V gene encodes CDR1 SGHNT and CDR2 YENEEA. Cohort placement rested on clinical history that participants reported themselves.

The sequence derives from a woman in her 50s who had recovered from COVID-19. The chain carries TRBV11-3 and TRBJ2-3; 7 positions match TRBD1. The sequenced sample was PBMCs or T cells enriched from blood (not recorded which). The CDR3 coding sequence is TGTGCCAGCAGCCCCCGGTTCAGGGGGGATACGCAGTATTTT. It is translated as CASSPRFRGDTQYF.